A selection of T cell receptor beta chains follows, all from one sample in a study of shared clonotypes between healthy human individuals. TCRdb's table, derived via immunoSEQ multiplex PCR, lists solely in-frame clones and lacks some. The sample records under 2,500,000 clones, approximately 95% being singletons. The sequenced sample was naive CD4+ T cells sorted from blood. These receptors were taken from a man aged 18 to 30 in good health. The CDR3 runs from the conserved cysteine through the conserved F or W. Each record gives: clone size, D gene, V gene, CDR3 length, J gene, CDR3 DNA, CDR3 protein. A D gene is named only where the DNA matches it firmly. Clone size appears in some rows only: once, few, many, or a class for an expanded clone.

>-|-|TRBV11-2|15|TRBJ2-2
TGTGCCAGCAGCCTCGGGACTTATAACACCGGGGAGCTGTTTTTT
CASSLGTYNTGELFF
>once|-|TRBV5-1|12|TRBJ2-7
TGCGCCAGCAGCTTGGAAAGCTACGAGCAGTACTTC
CASSLESYEQYF
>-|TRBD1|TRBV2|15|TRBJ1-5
TGTGCCAGCACCGGACCGGGACAGCACAATCAGCCCCAGCATTTT
CASTGPGQHNQPQHF
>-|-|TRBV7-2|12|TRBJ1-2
TGTGCCAGCAGCTTACCAGGGGTCGGCTACACCTTC
CASSLPGVGYTF
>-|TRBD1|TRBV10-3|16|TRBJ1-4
TGTGCCATCAGTGGCCGGGACAGGGGGACTAATGAAAAACTGTTTTTT
CAISGRDRGTNEKLFF
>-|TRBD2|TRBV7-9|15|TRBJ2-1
TGTGCCAGCAGCTCTCGGACTAGCGGGGCCAATGAGCAGTTCTTC
CASSSRTSGANEQFF
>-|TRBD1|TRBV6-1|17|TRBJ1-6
TGTGCCAGCAGTGACCGGGACAGGGGGCTTCAGAATTCACCCCTCCACTTT
CASSDRDRGLQNSPLHF
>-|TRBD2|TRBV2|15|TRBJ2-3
TGTGCCAGCATGAACAGCGGGACTAGCACAGATACGCAGTATTTT
CASMNSGTSTDTQYF
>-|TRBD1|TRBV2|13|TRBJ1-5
TGTGCCAGCAGTGATGGACAGGGGCAGCCCCAGCATTTT
CASSDGQGQPQHF
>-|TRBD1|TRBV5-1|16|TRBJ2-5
TGCGCCAGCAGCTTGGCCGGGACAGGGGGAATAGAGACCCAGTACTTC
CASSLAGTGGIETQYF
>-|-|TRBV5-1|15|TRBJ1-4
TGCGCCAGCAGCCCCCGGGGGTCAACTAATGAAAAACTGTTTTTT
CASSPRGSTNEKLFF
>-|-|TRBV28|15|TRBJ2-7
TGTGCCAGCTTTGAGGGGACGGGGGCCTGGGGTGAGCAGTACTTC
CASFEGTGAWGEQYF
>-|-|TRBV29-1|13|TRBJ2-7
TGCAGCGTTGAACAGGGGCCCTCCTACGAGCAGTACTTC
CSVEQGPSYEQYF
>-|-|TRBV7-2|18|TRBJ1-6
TGTGCCAGCAGCCGTTTCTTTACGGGGGAGACTGGGGATTCACCCCTCCACTTT
CASSRFFTGETGDSPLHF
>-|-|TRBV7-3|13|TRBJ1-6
TGTGCCAGCAGCTTAAAGTGGGACTCACCCCTCCACTTT
CASSLKWDSPLHF
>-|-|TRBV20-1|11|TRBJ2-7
TGCAGTGCTAGTAGTCCCTACGAGCAGTACTTC
CSASSPYEQYF
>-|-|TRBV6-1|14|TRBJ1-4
TGTGCCAGCAGTGTCAGGGGTGGAAATGAAAAACTGTTTTTT
CASSVRGGNEKLFF
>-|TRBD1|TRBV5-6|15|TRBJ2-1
TGTGCCAGCAGCCTTGAGGGACAGGGCGGCTATGAGCAGTTCTTC
CASSLEGQGGYEQFF
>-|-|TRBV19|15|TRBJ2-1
TGTGCCAGTAGTATTGGGACTCCCAACGGCAATGAGCAGTTCTTC
CASSIGTPNGNEQFF
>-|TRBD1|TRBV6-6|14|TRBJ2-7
TGTGCCAGCAGTTACAGGACAGGGGCCTACGAGCAGTACTTC
CASSYRTGAYEQYF
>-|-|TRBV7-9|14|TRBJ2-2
TGTGCCAGCAGCCTAAGACAGGGACTCGGGGAGCTGTTTTTT
CASSLRQGLGELFF
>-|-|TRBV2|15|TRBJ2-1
TGTGCCAGCAGGGCCCCGGGGGCGGTATTGAGTGAGCAGTTCTTC
CASRAPGAVLSEQFF
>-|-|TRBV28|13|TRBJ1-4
TGTGCCGTCGGGGGTGCAACTAATGAAAAACTGTTTTTT
CAVGGATNEKLFF
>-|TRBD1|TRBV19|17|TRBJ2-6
TGTGCCAGTAGTCTAGACAGGGAGAGCTCTGGGGCCAACGTCCTGACTTTC
CASSLDRESSGANVLTF
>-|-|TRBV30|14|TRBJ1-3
TGTGCCTGCCTAACCGGGTCATCTGGAAACACCATATATTTT
CACLTGSSGNTIYF
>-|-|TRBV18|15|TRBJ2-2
TGTGCCAGCTCACCACGTGATAGCGTCACCGGGGAGCTGTTTTTT
CASSPRDSVTGELFF
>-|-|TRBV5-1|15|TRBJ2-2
TGCGCCAGCAGCTTGGACAGAGCGAACACCGGGGAGCTGTTTTTT
CASSLDRANTGELFF
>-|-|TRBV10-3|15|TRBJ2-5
TGTGCCATCAGTCAAACGGACGGAGGAAGAGAGACCCAGTACTTC
CAISQTDGGRETQYF
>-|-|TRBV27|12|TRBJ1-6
TGTGCCAGCAGGGGGGCCGCCAGACCCCTCCACTTT
CASRGAARPLHF
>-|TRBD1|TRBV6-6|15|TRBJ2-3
TGTGCCAGCAGTTCGCGGGACAGGGGCACAGATACGCAGTATTTT
CASSSRDRGTDTQYF
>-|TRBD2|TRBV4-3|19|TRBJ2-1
TGCGCCAGCAGCCAAGAGTCTCGGGCGGGACTAGCGGGAAGGGATGAGCAGTTCTTC
CASSQESRAGLAGRDEQFF
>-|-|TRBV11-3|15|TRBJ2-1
TGTGCCAGCAGCTTAGCCGGGGCTTCCTACAATGAGCAGTTCTTC
CASSLAGASYNEQFF
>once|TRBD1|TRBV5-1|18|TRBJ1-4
TGCGCCAGCAGCCCAATATCGTACAGGGGGCGTAATAATGAAAAACTGTTTTTT
CASSPISYRGRNNEKLFF
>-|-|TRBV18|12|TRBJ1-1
TGTGCCAGCTCACCAGTAGAGGCTGAAGCTTTCTTT
CASSPVEAEAFF
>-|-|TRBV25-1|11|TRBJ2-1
TGTGCGGTATCCCGTGGGAATGAGCAGTTCTTC
CAVSRGNEQFF
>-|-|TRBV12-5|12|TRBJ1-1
TGTGCTAGTGGCAGGGTGAACACTGAAGCTTTCTTT
CASGRVNTEAFF
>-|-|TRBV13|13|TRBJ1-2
TGTGCCAGCAGCTTAAGGCCAGGACAGGGCTACACCTTC
CASSLRPGQGYTF
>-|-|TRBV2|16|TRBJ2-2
TGTGCCAGCAGCGAAGCGGCGACACCAAACACCGGGGAGCTGTTTTTT
CASSEAATPNTGELFF
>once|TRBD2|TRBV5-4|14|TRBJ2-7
TGTGCCAGCAGCTTCGGACTAGCGAGTATCGAGCAGTACTTC
CASSFGLASIEQYF
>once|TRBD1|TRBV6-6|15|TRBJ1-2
TGTGCCAGCAGTCTCCTGGGACAGTCGAACTATGGCTACACCTTC
CASSLLGQSNYGYTF
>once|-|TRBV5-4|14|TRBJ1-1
TGTGCCAGCAGCCCCAAAGGACTTAACACTGAAGCTTTCTTT
CASSPKGLNTEAFF
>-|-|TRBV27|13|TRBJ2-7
TGTGCCAGCAGCCTATACCACCATTACGAGCAGTACTTC
CASSLYHHYEQYF
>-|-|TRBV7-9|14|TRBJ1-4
TGTGCCAGCAGCTTGGGCAGGGTCGGGGAAAAACTGTTTTTT
CASSLGRVGEKLFF
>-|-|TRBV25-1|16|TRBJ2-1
TGTGCCAGCAGTGAAGCCCGGGGTAGCGGTTTAGGTGAGCAGTTCTTC
CASSEARGSGLGEQFF
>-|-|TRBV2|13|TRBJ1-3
TGTGCCAGCAGGTTGAACTCTGGAAACACCATATATTTT
CASRLNSGNTIYF
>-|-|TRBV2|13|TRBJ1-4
TGTGCCAGCAGTTCACAGGGTTGGGAAAAACTGTTTTTT
CASSSQGWEKLFF
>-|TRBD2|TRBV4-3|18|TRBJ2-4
TGCGCCAGCAGCCAAGATTTGAGGACTAGCGGGGTCAAAAACATTCAGTACTTC
CASSQDLRTSGVKNIQYF
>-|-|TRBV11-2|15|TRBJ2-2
TGTGCCAGCAGCAACCGGGACATAAACACCGGGGAGCTGTTTTTT
CASSNRDINTGELFF
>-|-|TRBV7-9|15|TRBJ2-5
TGTGCCAGCACCAATTCTGGCGTACCCCAAGAGACCCAGTACTTC
CASTNSGVPQETQYF
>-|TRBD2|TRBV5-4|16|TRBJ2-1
TGTGCCAGCAGTCTCCCTACTAGCGGGAGCTACAATGAGCAGTTCTTC
CASSLPTSGSYNEQFF
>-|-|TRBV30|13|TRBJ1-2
TGTGCCTGGAGGTTCGGGACACCCGGGGGCTACACCTTC
CAWRFGTPGGYTF
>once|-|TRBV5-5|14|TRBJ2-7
TGTGCCAGCAGCTTTCAATTTGCATCCTACGAGCAGTACTTC
CASSFQFASYEQYF
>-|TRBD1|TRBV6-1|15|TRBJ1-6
TGTGCCAGCAGTCCCCGGGACAGGGGGCGGTCACCCCTCCACTTT
CASSPRDRGRSPLHF
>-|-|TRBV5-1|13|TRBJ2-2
TGCGCCAGCAGCCCGAGTGGGCCCGGGGAGCTGTTTTTT
CASSPSGPGELFF